This T cell receptor beta chain was found in a study of blood T cell repertoires in COVID-19 (dated by TCRdb to 2019 to 2021). Regarding the complete study: Samples from collaborators originated in the United States, Italy and Spain and spanned both the acute and convalescent phases of COVID-19. Samples came from the ongoing ImmuneRACE study (first 160 participants) plus 1,254 subjects from 6 global collaborators. The sample metadata nearly always contained a de-identified subject ID, COVID-19 status, age in years and sex. The dataset comprised deeply sampled blood TCRbeta repertoires from subjects exposed to, actively infected with, or recovered from COVID-19. Where available, HLA class I and class II types were taken from metadata supplied by the sample provider and were not determined by assay-based typing. The material from the prospective study consisted of cDNA or gDNA derived from T cells, B-cell-depleted T cells, or PBMCs. A freely available public database, intended as a resource for researchers studying the immune response to SARS-CoV-2, is where the repertoires were released.

The collaborating institutions used their own protocols to collect whole blood in K2EDTA tubes. For TCRbeta analysis, collaborators shipped samples as frozen whole blood, isolated PBMCs, or DNA extracted from either of those sample types. On the study overall, not on this receptor specifically: Clinical and demographic metadata were provided uncurated, with the amount varying by source and participant.

The CDR3, cysteine through phenylalanine, is 14 amino acids long. The kept DNA is CDR3 alone, 42 bases in frame from the first base. V loses 3 bases of germline sequence and J loses 6 bases, and the interval between the two ends is 12 bases. CDR1 and CDR2 (MNHEY, SVGEGT) derive from the germline V gene. With regard to this clone: Its target antigen remains unknown. It has no much larger one-base neighbor in the sample; base qualities were not kept.

The immunoSEQ Assay, a bias-controlled multiplex PCR, was used to amplify TCRbeta CDR3 regions from genomic DNA. Per the original workflow: Within the assay, amplification of reference gene primers was used to estimate how many nucleated cells each sample contained. To quantify the absolute abundance of each unique TCRbeta CDR3 rearrangement, sequence reads were collapsed and filtered. For each sample, productive Simpson clonality was calculated as the square root of Simpson's diversity index over productive rearrangements. TCRdb took this table from immuneACCESS and kept in-frame rearrangements with V and J called. Such tables lack part of the clones; where checked against another copy, unresolved V genes explain under half of the gap, and the rest is unexplained. V, J and clone size reflect that table, while D and trimming were determined from the DNA. In this sample the table shows tens of thousands of clones, 80% of which occur a single time. Of the sample, roughly 19% falls within the top ten clones.

The TCR comes from a woman of 80 years or more with acute or convalescent COVID-19. The sequence is built from TRBV6-2 or TRBV6-3 and TRBJ2-1; the D region possibly corresponds to TRBD1 (5 bases align). What was sequenced was peripheral blood. Here is the DNA: TGTGCCAGCAGTTATACAGGATACAGCAATGAGCAGTTCTTC. Its product reads: CASSYTGYSNEQFF.